Each of the 7 T cell receptor beta chains below was sequenced from the same sample in a study of T cell responses to AZD1222 COVID-19 vaccine. TCRdb's table, derived via immunoSEQ multiplex PCR, lists solely in-frame clones and lacks some. The table shows some 100,000 clones, with about 90% occurring only once. Sequencing used peripheral blood, obtained 28 days after the second AZD1222 dose. These receptors were obtained from an adult who received the AZD1222 COVID-19 vaccine.

The chain links TRBV24-1 to TRBJ2-1; 10 bases agree with TRBD2. The trim removed 5 bases at V and 9 bases at J, leaving 12 bases unmatched. Germline CDR1 and CDR2: KGHDR and SFDVKD. This CDR3 is 16 amino acids long. The CDR3 loop is CATSVPRAGGVFEQFF. CDR3 coding DNA: TGTGCCACCAGTGTACCCAGAGCGGGGGGGGTTTTTGAGCAGTTCTTC.

The gene calls are TRBV6-6 and TRBJ1-5; tentative D call: TRBD1 (5 bases). The CDR3 contains 13 residues. The V and J ends lost 10 bases and 7 bases respectively, with 17 bases between them. Germline V gene lookup returns CDR1 MNHNY and CDR2 SVGAGI (reference sequence). CDR3 sequence (DNA): TGTGCCACCAGATCGGGGGAGGAACAGCCCCAGCATTTT. Translated, it gives CATRSGEEQPQHF.

This rearrangement joins TRBV20-1 to TRBJ2-7; D gene uncertain. CDR1 is DFQATT, CDR2 SNEGSKA, per germline (reference sequence). This CDR3 has 11 amino acids. The V end was cut by 6 bases, the J end by 6 bases, with 12 bases between. The CDR3 sequence: CSASDPTEQYF. In nucleotides, the CDR3 is TGCAGTGCCTCCGACCCAACCGAGCAGTACTTC.

V and J are TRBV5-4 and TRBJ2-7, with D perhaps matching TRBD1 (5 bases). CDR1 is SGHNT, CDR2 YYREEE, per germline (reference sequence). CDR3 length equals 14 residues. Trimming removed 5 bases from V and 0 bases from J, with 12 bases in between. This chain's CDR3 is CASSSRGFSYEQYF. The DNA for the CDR3 is TGTGCCAGCAGTTCAAGGGGCTTCTCCTACGAGCAGTACTTC. Complete variable domain (other parts from reference TRBV5-4 and TRBJ2-7): ETGVTQSPTHLIKTRGQQVTLRCSSQSGHNTVSWYQQALGQGPQFIFQYYREEENGRGNFPPRFSGLQFPNYSSELNVNALELDDSALYLCASSSRGFSYEQYFGPGTRLTVT.

This chain joins TRBV3-1 (or the pseudogene TRBV3-2) and TRBJ2-1; 9 bases are shared with TRBD1. After removal of 1 base from V and 9 bases from J, the junction contained 4 bases not matched to a gene. CDR1 and CDR2 from the germline V gene are LGHDT and YNNKEL (reference sequence). The CDR3 covers 14 residues. The CDR3 DNA reads as TGTGCCAGCAGCCAAGGGGACAGGGCTGGTGAGCAGTTCTTC. It yields the protein CASSQGDRAGEQFF.

The chain combines TRBV4-2 with TRBJ2-7, with D unclear. Germline CDR1 reads LGHNA; CDR2 reads YNFKEQ. V was cut by 1 base and J by 3 bases, with 13 bases left in between. The CDR3 has 15 amino acids. The CDR3 loop is CASSQVVGANYEQYF. CDR3 sequence (DNA): TGTGCCAGCAGCCAAGTCGTGGGCGCCAACTACGAGCAGTACTTC.

The J gene is TRBJ1-5, the V gene TRBV19; tentative D call: TRBD1 (5 bases). Germline lookup yields CDR1 LNHDA and CDR2 SQIVND (reference sequence). CDR3 length: 14 amino acids. V was clipped by 6 bases and J by 2 bases, with 11 bases between them. Written as DNA, the CDR3 is TGTGCCAGTAGAAGTTCACAGGGCAATCAGCCCCAGCATTTT. It specifies CASRSSQGNQPQHF.